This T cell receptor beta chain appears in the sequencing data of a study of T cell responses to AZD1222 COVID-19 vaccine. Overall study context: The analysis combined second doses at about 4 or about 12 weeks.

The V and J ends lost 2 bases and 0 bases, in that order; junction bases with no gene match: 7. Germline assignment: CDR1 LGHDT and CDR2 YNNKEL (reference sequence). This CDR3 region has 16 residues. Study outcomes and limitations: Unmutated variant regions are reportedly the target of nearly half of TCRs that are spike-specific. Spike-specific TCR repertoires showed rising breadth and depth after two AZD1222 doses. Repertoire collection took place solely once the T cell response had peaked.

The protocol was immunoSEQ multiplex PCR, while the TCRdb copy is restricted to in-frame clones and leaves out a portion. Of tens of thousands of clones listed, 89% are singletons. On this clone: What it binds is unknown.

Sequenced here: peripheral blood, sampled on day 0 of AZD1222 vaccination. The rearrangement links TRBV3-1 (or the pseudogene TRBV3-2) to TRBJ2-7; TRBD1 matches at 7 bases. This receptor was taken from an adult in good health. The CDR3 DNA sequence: TGTGCCAGCAGCCAATGGGGCAGGGGGACCTCCTACGAGCAGTACTTC. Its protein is CASSQWGRGTSYEQYF.